This paragraph reports one T cell receptor (beta chain). A read error may produce the germline difference seen at one junction end. This CDR3 spans 16 amino acids. Germline CDR1 is ENHRY and CDR2 is SYGVKD. These data come from a study of technical replicates of blood from several donors. The table came from immunoSEQ multiplex PCR; TCRdb's copy has only in-frame clones and leaves some out. This table has tens of thousands of clones, around 93% appearing once. The source is a human donor in good health. The V gene is TRBV10-3, the J gene TRBJ2-3; 9 nucleotides match TRBD2. Sequenced input: T cells isolated from PBMCs. CDR3 sequence (DNA): TGTGCCGTCAGTGCTAGCGGGATGGTGGTCACAGATACGCAGTATTTT. Protein: CAVSASGMVVTDTQYF.